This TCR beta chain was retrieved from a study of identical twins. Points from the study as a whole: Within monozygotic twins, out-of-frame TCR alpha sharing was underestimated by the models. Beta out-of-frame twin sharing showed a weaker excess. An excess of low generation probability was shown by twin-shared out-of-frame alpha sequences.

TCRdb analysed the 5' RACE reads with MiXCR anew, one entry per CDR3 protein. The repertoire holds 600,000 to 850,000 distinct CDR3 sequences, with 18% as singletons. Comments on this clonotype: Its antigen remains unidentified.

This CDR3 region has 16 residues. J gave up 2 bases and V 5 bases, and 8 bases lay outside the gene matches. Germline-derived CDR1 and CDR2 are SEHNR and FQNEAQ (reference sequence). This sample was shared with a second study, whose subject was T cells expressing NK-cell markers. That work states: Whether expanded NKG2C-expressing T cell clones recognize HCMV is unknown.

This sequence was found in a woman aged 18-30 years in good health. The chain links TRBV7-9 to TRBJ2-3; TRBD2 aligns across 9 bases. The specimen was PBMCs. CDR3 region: CASSPPGLAYTDTQYF. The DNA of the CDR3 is TGTGCCAGCAGCCCCCCGGGACTAGCTTACACAGATACGCAGTATTTT.